This is a list of T cell receptor beta chains from one sample in a study of T cells after yellow fever vaccination. Each CDR3 protein gets one entry after TCRdb re-called the 5' RACE reads with MiXCR. This sample yields 550,000 or so distinct CDR3 sequences, of which under 25% are seen a single time; around an eighth belongs to the top ten. The source material was PBMCs, sampled 15 days after the yellow fever booster vaccination. These receptors originate from a man under 40 who received the YFV17D yellow fever vaccine. Each CDR3 is given with its conserved first and last residue. Each record gives: CDR3 DNA, CDR3 protein, J gene, D gene, V gene, clone size. The D gene is left open where the match is weak. Not every row has a clone size; where given, it reads once, few, many or a size class.

DNA: TGTGCCAGCTCACCACGGATAGCGGGCCCCTACGAGCAGTACTTC; CDR3: CASSPRIAGPYEQYF; J: TRBJ2-7; D: TRBD2; V: TRBV18; size: few
DNA: TGTGCCAGCAGTTCGAGGACAGGGGTAGGGACTGAAGCTTTCTTT; CDR3: CASSSRTGVGTEAFF; J: TRBJ1-1; D: TRBD1; V: TRBV12-3/TRBV12-4; size: few
DNA: TGTGCCAGCAGTTCCCCGACAGGAGCAAACACTGAAGCTTTCTTT; CDR3: CASSSPTGANTEAFF; J: TRBJ1-1; D: -; V: TRBV12-3/TRBV12-4; size: many
DNA: TGCAGTGCTTCCCGGGCTACCTACAATGAGCAGTTCTTC; CDR3: CSASRATYNEQFF; J: TRBJ2-1; D: -; V: TRBV20-1; size: few
DNA: TGCAGTGCTAGAGATTCAGCAGTTACGCAGTATTTT; CDR3: CSARDSAVTQYF; J: TRBJ2-3; D: -; V: TRBV20-1; size: -
DNA: TGTGCCAGCAGTTACCCCGGGGGAGGGCCTGACAATGAGCAGTTCTTC; CDR3: CASSYPGGGPDNEQFF; J: TRBJ2-1; D: TRBD2; V: TRBV6-2/TRBV6-3; size: few
DNA: TGTGCCATCAGTGGGGCAGGAGATGAAAAACTGTTTTTT; CDR3: CAISGAGDEKLFF; J: TRBJ1-4; D: -; V: TRBV10-3; size: -
DNA: TGTGCCAGCAGTCTATATACTGGGAGGGGGAGTGAGCAGTTCTTC; CDR3: CASSLYTGRGSEQFF; J: TRBJ2-1; D: -; V: TRBV6-4; size: -
DNA: TGTGCCAGCAGCTTGGAAGCGGGAGATACGCAGTATTTT; CDR3: CASSLEAGDTQYF; J: TRBJ2-3; D: -; V: TRBV7-9; size: many
DNA: TGTGCCAGCAGCTCTACTAGCCCTGAGCAGTTCTTC; CDR3: CASSSTSPEQFF; J: TRBJ2-1; D: -; V: TRBV7-9; size: -
DNA: TGTGCTAGCAGCTTCGAACGGCACGTGGGTAGAGCCCAAGAGACCCAGTACTTC; CDR3: CASSFERHVGRAQETQYF; J: TRBJ2-5; D: -; V: TRBV7-7; size: -
DNA: TGCAGCGTTGGGCCAAGGCAGACCAATACGCAGTATTTT; CDR3: CSVGPRQTNTQYF; J: TRBJ2-3; D: -; V: TRBV29-1; size: few
DNA: TGCGCCAGCAGCTTGGGAGGGTTAAGTACCCAAGAGACCCAGTACTTC; CDR3: CASSLGGLSTQETQYF; J: TRBJ2-5; D: -; V: TRBV5-1; size: few
DNA: TGCAGTGCTAGTACTCCCCTCGGAGGGCAGGTTAGCAATCAGCCCCAGCATTTT; CDR3: CSASTPLGGQVSNQPQHF; J: TRBJ1-5; D: -; V: TRBV20-1; size: -
DNA: TGTGCCATCAGGAGCGGGATCAATGAGCAGTTCTTC; CDR3: CAIRSGINEQFF; J: TRBJ2-1; D: TRBD2; V: TRBV10-3; size: -
DNA: TGTGCCAGCATGGAGACTAGCGGTTACCAAGAGACCCAGTACTTC; CDR3: CASMETSGYQETQYF; J: TRBJ2-5; D: TRBD2; V: TRBV6-1; size: -
DNA: TGTGCCAGCAGCCAGATTCCCTACGAGCAGTACTTC; CDR3: CASSQIPYEQYF; J: TRBJ2-7; D: -; V: TRBV12-3/TRBV12-4; size: many
DNA: TGCAGTGCTCTAAAGTTACAGGGTCGTACGCAGTATTTT; CDR3: CSALKLQGRTQYF; J: TRBJ2-3; D: -; V: TRBV20-1; size: few
DNA: TGCAGTGCTAGTTTAATCGGCCACGAGCAGTACTTC; CDR3: CSASLIGHEQYF; J: TRBJ2-7; D: -; V: TRBV20-1; size: -
DNA: TGTGCCAGCAGTTCTCAAAGTGCCGGGGAGCTGTTTTTT; CDR3: CASSSQSAGELFF; J: TRBJ2-2; D: -; V: TRBV27; size: -
DNA: TGCGCCAGCAGCTTGGCTTTAGGCGGGGAGCTGTTTTTT; CDR3: CASSLALGGELFF; J: TRBJ2-2; D: -; V: TRBV5-1; size: -
DNA: TGCAGTGCGAACGCCGTGGGCGGGAGCTCCTACAATGAGCAGTTCTTC; CDR3: CSANAVGGSSYNEQFF; J: TRBJ2-1; D: TRBD2; V: TRBV20-1; size: few
DNA: TGTGCCAGCAGCTCCCCGCGGAGCGGGAGGGTAAGGCAGTTCTTC; CDR3: CASSSPRSGRVRQFF; J: TRBJ2-1; D: TRBD2; V: TRBV7-2; size: few
DNA: TGTGCCAGCAGCTTAGCGGTAGGGGATCAAGAGACCCAGTACTTC; CDR3: CASSLAVGDQETQYF; J: TRBJ2-5; D: -; V: TRBV7-2; size: -
DNA: TGTGCCAGCTCACCAGATGGGTTAAATCAGCCCCAGCATTTT; CDR3: CASSPDGLNQPQHF; J: TRBJ1-5; D: -; V: TRBV18; size: -
DNA: TGCAGTGCTAGTCGACTACAGGGCTCCTACAATGAGCAGTTCTTC; CDR3: CSASRLQGSYNEQFF; J: TRBJ2-1; D: -; V: TRBV20-1; size: few
DNA: TGTGCCAGCAGCTCCAGGGTCCCCCAAGAGACCCAGTACTTC; CDR3: CASSSRVPQETQYF; J: TRBJ2-5; D: -; V: TRBV7-8; size: -
DNA: TGCAGTGCTAGAGATGGGTCTTCCTCGGTCTACGAGCAGTACTTC; CDR3: CSARDGSSSVYEQYF; J: TRBJ2-7; D: -; V: TRBV20-1; size: few
DNA: TGTGCCAGCAGCTTGGGACTAGCGGGAGGGACCCCCTACAATGAGCAGTTCTTC; CDR3: CASSLGLAGGTPYNEQFF; J: TRBJ2-1; D: TRBD2; V: TRBV7-6; size: -
DNA: TGTGCCAGCAGCTTAAGTGGCATCTCCTACAATGAGCAGTTCTTC; CDR3: CASSLSGISYNEQFF; J: TRBJ2-1; D: -; V: TRBV7-2; size: few
DNA: TGTGCCAGCAGTAACCGACAGGGTAAGAACACTGAAGCTTTCTTT; CDR3: CASSNRQGKNTEAFF; J: TRBJ1-1; D: TRBD1; V: TRBV6-5; size: many
DNA: TGTGCCAGCAGTTTTAGCGGCTACTCCTACAATGAGCAGTTCTTC; CDR3: CASSFSGYSYNEQFF; J: TRBJ2-1; D: -; V: TRBV12-3/TRBV12-4; size: few
DNA: TGTGCCAGCAGGAGAGGGGACTCCTTAGGGGATACGCAGTATTTT; CDR3: CASRRGDSLGDTQYF; J: TRBJ2-3; D: -; V: TRBV12-3/TRBV12-4; size: few
DNA: TGTGCCAGCAAAAATTCCGGGACAGGGAACACCGGGGAGCTGTTTTTT; CDR3: CASKNSGTGNTGELFF; J: TRBJ2-2; D: TRBD1; V: TRBV12-3/TRBV12-4; size: -
DNA: TGTGCCAGCAGCTCGGGACAGTCAGATCAGCCCCAGCATTTT; CDR3: CASSSGQSDQPQHF; J: TRBJ1-5; D: TRBD1; V: TRBV9; size: few
DNA: TGCGCCAGCAGCCAAAAGGGACTAGCGGGAGGGCCTCCCACCTACGAGCAGTACTTC; CDR3: CASSQKGLAGGPPTYEQYF; J: TRBJ2-7; D: TRBD2; V: TRBV5-1; size: -
DNA: TGTGCCAGCACCTTGTCTGTTGGGGAGCTGTTTTTT; CDR3: CASTLSVGELFF; J: TRBJ2-2; D: -; V: TRBV12-3/TRBV12-4; size: -
DNA: TGCGCCAGCAGCCAAGCAGCGGGGCGAGATACGCAGTATTTT; CDR3: CASSQAAGRDTQYF; J: TRBJ2-3; D: TRBD2; V: TRBV4-3; size: few